This T cell receptor beta chain was recovered during a study of cytomegalovirus exposure and HLA in healthy donors. The V and J ends lost 8 bases and 3 bases respectively, with 20 bases between them. Germline-derived CDR1 and CDR2 are MDHEN and SYDVKM. The CDR3 has 15 residues. Overall study findings and caveats: According to the study, around 150 TCR beta chains were cytomegalovirus-associated. Later analysis identified several of the most significant clusters that appeared linked to common viral pathogens. Some segments of the V type, notably TRBV6-2 and TRBV6-3, were excluded as indistinguishable.

Vbeta (60) and Jbeta (13) primers were used in the PCR. Libraries were prepared by immunoSEQ multiplex PCR; TCRdb keeps only in-frame clonotypes and omits some of them. The sample has some 62,000 clones, over 75% seen once; the top ten hold roughly 1.5%. Notes on this clone: Its target is not known.

This TCR derives from a man aged 18 to 29 in good health and CMV-seronegative. The rearrangement links TRBV28 to TRBJ2-7, with D perhaps TRBD2 (5 bases). Sequenced input: PBMCs. The CDR3, as DNA: TGTGCCAGCGGTAGTGACGGGATGGCTTACTACGAGCAGTACTTC. It codes for CASGSDGMAYYEQYF.